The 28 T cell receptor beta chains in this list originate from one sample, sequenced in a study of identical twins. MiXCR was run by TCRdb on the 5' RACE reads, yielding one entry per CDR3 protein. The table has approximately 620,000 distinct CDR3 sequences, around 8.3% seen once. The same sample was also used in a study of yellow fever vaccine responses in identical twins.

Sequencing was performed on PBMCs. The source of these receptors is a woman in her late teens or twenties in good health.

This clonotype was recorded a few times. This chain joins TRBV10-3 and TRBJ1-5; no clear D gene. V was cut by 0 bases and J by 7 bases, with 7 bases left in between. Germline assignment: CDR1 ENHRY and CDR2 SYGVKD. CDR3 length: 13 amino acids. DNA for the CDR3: TGTGCCATCAGTGAGTCGTATGGCCAGCCCCAGCATTTT. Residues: CAISESYGQPQHF.

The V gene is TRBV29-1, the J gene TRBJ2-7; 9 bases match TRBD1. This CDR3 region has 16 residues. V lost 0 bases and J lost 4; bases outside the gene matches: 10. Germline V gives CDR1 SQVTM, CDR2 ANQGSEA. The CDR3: CSVEDRGLTGGYEQYF. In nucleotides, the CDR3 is TGCAGCGTTGAAGATCGGGGGTTGACAGGGGGGTACGAGCAGTACTTC.

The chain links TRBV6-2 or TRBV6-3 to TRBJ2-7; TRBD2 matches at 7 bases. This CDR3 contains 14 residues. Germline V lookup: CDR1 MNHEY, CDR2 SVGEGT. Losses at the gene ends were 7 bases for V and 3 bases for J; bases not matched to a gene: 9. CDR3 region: CASNLLGLDYEQYF. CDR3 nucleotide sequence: TGTGCCAGCAACCTACTCGGACTAGACTACGAGCAGTACTTC.

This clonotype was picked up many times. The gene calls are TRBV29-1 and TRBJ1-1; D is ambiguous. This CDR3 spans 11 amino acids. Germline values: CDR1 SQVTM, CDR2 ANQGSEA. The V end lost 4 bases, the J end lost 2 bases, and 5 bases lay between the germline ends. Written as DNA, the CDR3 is TGCAGCGTTGTTGTAAACACTGAAGCTTTCTTT. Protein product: CSVVVNTEAFF.

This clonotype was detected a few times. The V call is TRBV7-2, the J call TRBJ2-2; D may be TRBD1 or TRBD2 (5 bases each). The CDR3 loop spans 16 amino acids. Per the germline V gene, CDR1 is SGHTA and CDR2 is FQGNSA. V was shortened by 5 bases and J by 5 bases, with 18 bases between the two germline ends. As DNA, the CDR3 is TGTGCCAGCAGCATTATTGGCAGTTGGGGGACCGGGGAGCTGTTTTTT. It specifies CASSIIGSWGTGELFF. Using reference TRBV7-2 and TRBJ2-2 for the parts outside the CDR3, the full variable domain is GAGVSQSPSNKVTEKGKDVELRCDPISGHTALYWYRQSLGQGLEFLIYFQGNSAPDKSGLPSDRFSAERTGGSVSTLTIQRTQQEDSAVYLCASSIIGSWGTGELFFGEGSRLTVL.

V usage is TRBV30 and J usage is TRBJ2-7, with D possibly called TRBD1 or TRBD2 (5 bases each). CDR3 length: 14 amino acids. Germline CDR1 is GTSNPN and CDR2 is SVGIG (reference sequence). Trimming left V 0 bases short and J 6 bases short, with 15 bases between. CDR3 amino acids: CAWSVLGVGSEQYF. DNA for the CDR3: TGTGCCTGGAGTGTCTTAGGGGTTGGGAGCGAGCAGTACTTC. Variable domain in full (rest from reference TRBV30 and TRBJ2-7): SQTIHQWPATLVQPVGSPLSLECTVEGTSNPNLYWYRQAAGRGLQLLFYSVGIGQISSEVPQNLSASRPQDRQFILSSKKLLLSDSGFYLCAWSVLGVGSEQYFGPGTRLTVT.

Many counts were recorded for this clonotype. Written as DNA, the CDR3 is TGCAGTGCTAGGACAGGCTCTGGAAACACCATATATTTT. Translating it yields CSARTGSGNTIYF. This chain uses TRBV20-1 with TRBJ1-3; D might be TRBD1 (6 bases). The V end lost 3 bases, the J end lost 0 bases, and 6 bases lay between the germline ends. Looked up from germline, CDR1 is DFQATT and CDR2 is SNEGSKA (reference sequence). The CDR3 runs to 13 residues.

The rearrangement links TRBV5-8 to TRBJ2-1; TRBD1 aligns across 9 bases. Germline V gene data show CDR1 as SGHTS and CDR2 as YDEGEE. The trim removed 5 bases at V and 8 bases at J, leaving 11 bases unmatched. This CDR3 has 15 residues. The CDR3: CASRSGTGWVYEQFF. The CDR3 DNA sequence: TGTGCCAGCAGATCCGGGACAGGGTGGGTTTATGAGCAGTTCTTC.

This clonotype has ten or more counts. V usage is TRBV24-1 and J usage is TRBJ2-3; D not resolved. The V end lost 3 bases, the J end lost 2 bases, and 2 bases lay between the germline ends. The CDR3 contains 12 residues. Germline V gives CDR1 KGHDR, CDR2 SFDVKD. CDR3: CATSDTTDTQYF. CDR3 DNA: TGTGCCACCAGTGATACCACAGATACGCAGTATTTT.

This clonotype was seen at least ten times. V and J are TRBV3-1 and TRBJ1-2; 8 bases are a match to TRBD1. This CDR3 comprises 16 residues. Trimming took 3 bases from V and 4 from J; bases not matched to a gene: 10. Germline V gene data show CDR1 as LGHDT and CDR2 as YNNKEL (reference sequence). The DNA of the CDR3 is TGTGCCAGCAGCCAGATTCTTGGGACAGGCACCTATGGCTACACCTTC. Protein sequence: CASSQILGTGTYGYTF.

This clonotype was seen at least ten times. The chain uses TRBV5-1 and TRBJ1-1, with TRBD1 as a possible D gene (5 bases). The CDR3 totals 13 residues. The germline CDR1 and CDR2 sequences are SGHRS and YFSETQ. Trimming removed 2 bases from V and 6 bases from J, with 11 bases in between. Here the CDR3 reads CASSLSGFAEAFF. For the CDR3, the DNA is TGCGCCAGCAGCTTATCAGGGTTCGCTGAAGCTTTCTTT.

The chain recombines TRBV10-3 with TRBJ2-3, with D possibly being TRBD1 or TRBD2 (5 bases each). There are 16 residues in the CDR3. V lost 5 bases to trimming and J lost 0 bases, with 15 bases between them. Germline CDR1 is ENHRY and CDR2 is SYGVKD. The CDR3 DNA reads TGTGCCATCAGTTGGGACGACCAAACTAGCACAGATACGCAGTATTTT. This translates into CAISWDDQTSTDTQYF.

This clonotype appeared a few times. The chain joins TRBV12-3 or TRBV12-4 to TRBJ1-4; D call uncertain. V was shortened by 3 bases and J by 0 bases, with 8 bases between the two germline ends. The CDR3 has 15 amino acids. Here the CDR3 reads CASSFDATTNEKLFF. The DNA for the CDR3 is TGTGCCAGCAGTTTTGACGCAACAACTAATGAAAAACTGTTTTTT.

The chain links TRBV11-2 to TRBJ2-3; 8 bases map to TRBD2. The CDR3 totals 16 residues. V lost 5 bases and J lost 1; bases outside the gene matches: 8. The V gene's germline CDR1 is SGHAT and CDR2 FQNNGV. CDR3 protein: CASSPNTGGGTDTQYF. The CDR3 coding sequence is TGTGCCAGCAGCCCTAATACGGGGGGGGGCACAGATACGCAGTATTTT.

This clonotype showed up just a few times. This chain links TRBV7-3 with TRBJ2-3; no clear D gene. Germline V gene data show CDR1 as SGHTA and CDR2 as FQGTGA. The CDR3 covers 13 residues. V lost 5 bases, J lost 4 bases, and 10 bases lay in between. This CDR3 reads CASSRLSPDTQYF. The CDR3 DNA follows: TGTGCCAGCAGCCGACTTTCTCCAGATACGCAGTATTTT. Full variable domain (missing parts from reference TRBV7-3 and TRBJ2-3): GAGVSQTPSNKVTEKGKYVELRCDPISGHTALYWYRQSLGQGPEFLIYFQGTGAADDSGLPNDRFFAVRPEGSVSTLKIQRTERGDSAVYLCASSRLSPDTQYFGPGTRLTVL.

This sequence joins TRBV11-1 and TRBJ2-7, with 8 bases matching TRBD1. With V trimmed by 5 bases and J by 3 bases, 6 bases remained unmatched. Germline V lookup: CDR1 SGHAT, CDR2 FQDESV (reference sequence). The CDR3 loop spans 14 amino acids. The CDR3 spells CASSVYRGNYEQYF. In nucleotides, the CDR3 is TGTGCCAGCAGCGTGTACAGGGGGAACTACGAGCAGTACTTC.

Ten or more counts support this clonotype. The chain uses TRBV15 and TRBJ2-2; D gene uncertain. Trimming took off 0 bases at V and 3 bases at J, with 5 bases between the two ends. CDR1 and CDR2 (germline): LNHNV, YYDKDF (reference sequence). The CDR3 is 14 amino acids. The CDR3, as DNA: TGTGCCACCAGCAGAGATGGGGACACCGGGGAGCTGTTTTTT. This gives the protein CATSRDGDTGELFF.

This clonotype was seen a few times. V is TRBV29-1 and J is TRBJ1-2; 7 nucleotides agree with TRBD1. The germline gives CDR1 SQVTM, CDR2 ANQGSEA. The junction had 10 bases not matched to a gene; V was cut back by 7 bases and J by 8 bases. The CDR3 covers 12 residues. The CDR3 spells CSAEGAGKGYTF. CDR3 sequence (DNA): TGCAGCGCCGAGGGGGCAGGGAAAGGCTACACCTTC.

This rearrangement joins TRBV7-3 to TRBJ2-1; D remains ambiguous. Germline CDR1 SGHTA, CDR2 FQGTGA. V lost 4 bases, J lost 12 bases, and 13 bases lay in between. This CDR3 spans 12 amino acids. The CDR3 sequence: CASSSLWGRQFF. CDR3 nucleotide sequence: TGTGCCAGCAGCTCCCTTTGGGGTAGGCAGTTCTTC. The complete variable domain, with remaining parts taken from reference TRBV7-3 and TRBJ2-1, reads GAGVSQTPSNKVTEKGKYVELRCDPISGHTALYWYRQSLGQGPEFLIYFQGTGAADDSGLPNDRFFAVRPEGSVSTLKIQRTERGDSAVYLCASSSLWGRQFFGPGTRLTVL.

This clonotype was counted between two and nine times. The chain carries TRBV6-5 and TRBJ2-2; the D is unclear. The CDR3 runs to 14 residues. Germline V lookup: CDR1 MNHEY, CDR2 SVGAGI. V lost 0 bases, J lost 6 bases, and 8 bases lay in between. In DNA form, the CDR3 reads TGTGCCAGCAGTTACTCGGTGGCTCCCGGGGAGCTGTTTTTT. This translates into CASSYSVAPGELFF.

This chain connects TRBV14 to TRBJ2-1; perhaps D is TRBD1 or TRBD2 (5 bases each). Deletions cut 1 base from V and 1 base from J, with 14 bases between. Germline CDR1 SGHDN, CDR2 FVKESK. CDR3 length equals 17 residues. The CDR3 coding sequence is TGTGCCAGCAGCCAAGTCCCAGGGACCCCTTCCTACAATGAGCAGTTCTTC. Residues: CASSQVPGTPSYNEQFF.

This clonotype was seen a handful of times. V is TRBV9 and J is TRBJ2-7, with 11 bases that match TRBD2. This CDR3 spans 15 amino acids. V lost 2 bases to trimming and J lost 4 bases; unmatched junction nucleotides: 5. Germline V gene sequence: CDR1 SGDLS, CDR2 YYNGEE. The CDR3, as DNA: TGTGCCAGCAGCGTTAGCGGGGGGGCCACGTACGAGCAGTACTTC. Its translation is CASSVSGGATYEQYF.

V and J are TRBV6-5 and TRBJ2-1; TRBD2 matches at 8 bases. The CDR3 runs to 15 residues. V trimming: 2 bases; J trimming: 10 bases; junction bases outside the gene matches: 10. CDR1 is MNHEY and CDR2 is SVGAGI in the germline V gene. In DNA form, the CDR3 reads TGTGCCAGCAGTTACGACCGGACTAGCCTCAGAGAGCAGTTCTTC. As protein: CASSYDRTSLREQFF.

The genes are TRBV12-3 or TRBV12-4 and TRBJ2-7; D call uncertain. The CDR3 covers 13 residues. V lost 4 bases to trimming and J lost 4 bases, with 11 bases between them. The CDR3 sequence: CASSSESAYEQYF. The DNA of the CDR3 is TGTGCCAGCAGTTCTGAGAGTGCTTACGAGCAGTACTTC.

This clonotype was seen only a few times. The CDR3 DNA sequence: TGTGCCAGCAGCAGCCACAGCGGTGGAAACTATGGCTACACCTTC. Translating gives CASSSHSGGNYGYTF. The gene calls are TRBV12-3 or TRBV12-4 and TRBJ1-2; unclear D gene. V lost 6 bases and J lost 2, with 16 bases in between. The CDR3 has 15 amino acids.

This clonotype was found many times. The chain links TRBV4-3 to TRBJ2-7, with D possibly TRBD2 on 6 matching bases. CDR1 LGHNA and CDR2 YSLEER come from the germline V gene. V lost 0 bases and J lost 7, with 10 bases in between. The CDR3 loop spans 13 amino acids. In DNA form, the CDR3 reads TGCGCCAGCAGCCAAGATCTAGCGCAGGAGCAGTACTTC. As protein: CASSQDLAQEQYF.

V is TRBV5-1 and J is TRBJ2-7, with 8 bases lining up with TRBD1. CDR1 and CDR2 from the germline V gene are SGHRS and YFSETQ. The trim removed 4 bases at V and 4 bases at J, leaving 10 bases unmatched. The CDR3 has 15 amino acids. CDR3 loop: CASSPPRTGPYEQYF. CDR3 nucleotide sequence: TGCGCCAGCAGCCCACCGAGGACAGGGCCGTACGAGCAGTACTTC.

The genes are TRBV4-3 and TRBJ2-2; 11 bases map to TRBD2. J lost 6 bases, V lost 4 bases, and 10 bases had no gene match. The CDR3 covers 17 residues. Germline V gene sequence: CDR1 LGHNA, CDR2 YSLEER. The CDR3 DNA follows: TGCGCCAGCAGCCCAATCAGTAGCGGGAGGGCCCCCGGGGAGCTGTTTTTT. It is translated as CASSPISSGRAPGELFF.